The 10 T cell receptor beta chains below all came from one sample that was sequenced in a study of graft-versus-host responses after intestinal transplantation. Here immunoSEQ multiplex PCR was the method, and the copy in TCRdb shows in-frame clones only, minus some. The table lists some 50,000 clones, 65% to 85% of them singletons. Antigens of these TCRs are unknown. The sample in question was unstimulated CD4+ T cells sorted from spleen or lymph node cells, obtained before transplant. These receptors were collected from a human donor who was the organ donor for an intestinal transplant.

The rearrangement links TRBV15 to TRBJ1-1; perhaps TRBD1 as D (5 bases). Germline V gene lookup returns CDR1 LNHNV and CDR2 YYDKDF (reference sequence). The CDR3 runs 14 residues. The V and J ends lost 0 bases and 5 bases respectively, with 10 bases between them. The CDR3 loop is CATSRDRGRTEAFF. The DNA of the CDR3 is TGTGCCACCAGCAGAGATAGGGGACGGACTGAAGCTTTCTTT.

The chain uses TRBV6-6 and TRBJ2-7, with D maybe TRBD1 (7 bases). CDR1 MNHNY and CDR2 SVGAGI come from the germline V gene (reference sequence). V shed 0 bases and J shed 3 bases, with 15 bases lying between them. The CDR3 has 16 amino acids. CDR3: CASSYSRQGGYYEQYF. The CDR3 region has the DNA TGTGCCAGCAGTTACTCTAGACAGGGAGGCTACTACGAGCAGTACTTC.

The DNA for the CDR3 is TGCAGCGTTGGGGCTCGAGGGGAGTGGGGCTACACCTTC. Protein: CSVGARGEWGYTF. The chain joins TRBV29-1 to TRBJ1-2; D possibly corresponds to TRBD1 (5 bases). V gave up 4 bases and J gave up 8 bases, with 17 bases separating them. Germline V gene sequence: CDR1 SQVTM, CDR2 ANQGSEA. This CDR3 contains 13 residues.

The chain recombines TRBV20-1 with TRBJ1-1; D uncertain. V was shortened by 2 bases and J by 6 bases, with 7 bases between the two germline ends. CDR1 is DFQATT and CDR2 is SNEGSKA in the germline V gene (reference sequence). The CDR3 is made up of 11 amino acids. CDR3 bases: TGCAGTGCTAGACCCGGGGCTGAAGCTTTCTTT. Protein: CSARPGAEAFF.

CDR3 sequence: CASSLVVYNYGYTF. The CDR3 DNA follows: TGTGCCAGCAGCTTGGTTGTTTATAACTATGGCTACACCTTC. This chain joins TRBV5-5 and TRBJ1-2; D gene uncertain. The germline V gene has CDR1 SGHKS and CDR2 YYEKEE (reference sequence). The CDR3 spans 14 residues. Trimming pared 0 bases from V and 1 base from J, leaving 7 bases between.

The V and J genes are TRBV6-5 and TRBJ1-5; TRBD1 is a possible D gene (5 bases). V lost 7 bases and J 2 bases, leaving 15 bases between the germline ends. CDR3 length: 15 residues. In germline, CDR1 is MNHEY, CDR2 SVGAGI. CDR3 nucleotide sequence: TGTGCCAGCACTATAGGGGAAAGCGGCAATCAGCCCCAGCATTTT. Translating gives CASTIGESGNQPQHF.

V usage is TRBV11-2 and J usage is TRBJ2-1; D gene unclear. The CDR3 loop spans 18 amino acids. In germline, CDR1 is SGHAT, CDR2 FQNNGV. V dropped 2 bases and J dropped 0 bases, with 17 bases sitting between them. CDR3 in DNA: TGTGCCAGCAGCTTAAGCCCATCCCCCCTGAGCTCCTACAATGAGCAGTTCTTC. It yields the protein CASSLSPSPLSSYNEQFF.

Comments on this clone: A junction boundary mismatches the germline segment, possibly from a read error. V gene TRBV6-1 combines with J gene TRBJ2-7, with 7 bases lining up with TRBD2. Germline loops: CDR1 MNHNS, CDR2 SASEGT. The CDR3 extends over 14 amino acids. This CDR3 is CARRAPPSGYEQYF. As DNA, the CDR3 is TGTGCCCGCAGGGCCCCCCCTAGCGGCTACGAGCAGTACTTC.

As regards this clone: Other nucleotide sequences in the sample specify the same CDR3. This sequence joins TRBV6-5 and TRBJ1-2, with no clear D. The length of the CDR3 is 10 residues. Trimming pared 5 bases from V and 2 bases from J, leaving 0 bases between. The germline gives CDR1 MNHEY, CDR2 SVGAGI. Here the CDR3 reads CASSNYGYTF. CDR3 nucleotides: TGTGCCAGCAGTAACTATGGCTACACCTTC.

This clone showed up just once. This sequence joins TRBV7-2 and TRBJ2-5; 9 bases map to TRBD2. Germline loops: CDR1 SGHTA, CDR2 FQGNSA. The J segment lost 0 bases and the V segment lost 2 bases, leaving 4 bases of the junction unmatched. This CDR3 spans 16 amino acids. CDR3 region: CASSLIAGVNQETQYF. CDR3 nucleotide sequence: TGTGCCAGCAGCTTAATAGCGGGGGTTAACCAAGAGACCCAGTACTTC. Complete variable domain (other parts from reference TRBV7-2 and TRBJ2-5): GAGVSQSPSNKVTEKGKDVELRCDPISGHTALYWYRQSLGQGLEFLIYFQGNSAPDKSGLPSDRFSAERTGGSVSTLTIQRTQQEDSAVYLCASSLIAGVNQETQYFGPGTRLLVL.